This entry lists 13 T cell receptor beta chains sequenced from one sample in a study of cytomegalovirus exposure and HLA in healthy donors listed by TCRdb under 2017. The library was generated by the immunoSEQ multiplex PCR assay. The multiplex PCR relied on a mix of 60 forward primers for TCR Vbeta segments and 13 reverse primers for TCR Jbeta segments. TCRdb limited this immuneACCESS table to in-frame rearrangements with V and J called. A share of clones is missing; checked studies link under half to unresolved V genes, and the rest is unexplained. This sample is represented by 150,000 to 180,000 clones; roughly 83% of them were singletons. The ten most abundant clones make up approximately 8% of the sample. The material sequenced was PBMCs. Receptor source: a man in his thirties or forties in good health and CMV-seropositive.

The chain couples TRBV7-9 to TRBJ1-2; maybe TRBD1 (6 bases). Germline CDR1 and CDR2: SEHNR and FQNEAQ (reference sequence). This CDR3 spans 14 amino acids. V gave up 8 bases and J gave up 4 bases, with 17 bases separating them. CDR3 residues: CASGINRDRYGYTF. CDR3 nucleotides: TGTGCCAGCGGAATAAACAGGGACCGCTATGGCTACACCTTC.

The CDR3 sequence is CAISELQGEAFF. The CDR3 DNA follows: TGTGCCATCAGTGAGCTTCAGGGAGAAGCTTTCTTT. The chain joins TRBV10-3 to TRBJ1-1, with a tentative D call TRBD1 (5 bases). V was clipped by 2 bases and J by 8 bases, with 9 bases between them. The CDR3 contains 12 residues. Germline V CDR1 and CDR2: ENHRY, SYGVKD.

This rearrangement joins TRBV13 to TRBJ2-7, with 9 bases matching TRBD2. The CDR3 totals 14 residues. V dropped 3 bases and J dropped 6; count of bases not matched to a gene: 6. Per germline, CDR1 PRHDT and CDR2 FYEKMQ (reference sequence). In DNA form, the CDR3 reads TGTGCCAGCAGCTTGAAGCGGGAGGTCGGCGAGCAGTACTTC. Its translation: CASSLKREVGEQYF.

The chain has TRBV19 and TRBJ1-5, with D hard to call. V was cut by 10 bases and J by 5 bases, with 15 bases left in between. This CDR3 region has 13 residues. Germline lookup yields CDR1 LNHDA and CDR2 SQIVND (reference sequence). The CDR3 here is CATTVSLYQPQHF. CDR3 in DNA: TGTGCCACCACCGTTAGCCTATATCAGCCCCAGCATTTT.

This clone was observed once. V is TRBV27 and J is TRBJ2-1, with 9 positions matching TRBD2. Germline V gene lookup returns CDR1 MNHEY and CDR2 SMNVEV (reference sequence). V trimming: 6 bases; J trimming: 6 bases; junction bases outside the gene matches: 6. This CDR3 is 14 amino acids long. The CDR3 DNA follows: TGTGCCAGCAGCCCGGGACTAGCCCCCAATGAGCAGTTCTTC. Translation: CASSPGLAPNEQFF.

This chain connects TRBV5-1 to TRBJ1-3; maybe TRBD1 (6 bases). Per germline, CDR1 SGHRS and CDR2 YFSETQ. V was pared by 3 bases and J by 4 bases, with 14 bases between. The CDR3 totals 15 residues. The CDR3 sequence is CASSSLGGQGNTIYF. In DNA, the CDR3 is TGCGCCAGCAGCTCTCTCGGGGGGCAAGGAAACACCATATATTTT. The variable domain in full, completed from reference TRBV5-1 and TRBJ1-3, reads KAGVTQTPRYLIKTRGQQVTLSCSPISGHRSVSWYQQTPGQGLQFLFEYFSETQRNKGNFPGRFSGRQFSNSRSEMNVSTLELGDSALYLCASSSLGGQGNTIYFGEGSWLTVV.

This rearrangement joins TRBV7-3 to TRBJ1-1; D may be TRBD1 (5 bases). The V gene lost 1 base and the J gene lost 4 bases, with 13 bases spanning the gap. CDR3 length equals 15 residues. Germline CDR1 SGHTA, CDR2 FQGTGA. CDR3 in amino acids: CASSLRGTARTEAFF. CDR3 DNA sequence: TGTGCCAGCAGCTTAAGGGGCACGGCACGCACTGAAGCTTTCTTT.

This clone turned up a few times. The genes are TRBV4-2 and TRBJ2-1; 9 bases line up with TRBD1. CDR3 length: 16 amino acids. With 6 bases clipped from V and 8 bases from J, the junction kept 14 bases outside the gene matches. The V gene's germline CDR1 is LGHNA and CDR2 YNFKEQ. The CDR3 region has the DNA TGTGCCAGCAGTTCCTCCGTAGGACAGGGGTTCCATGAGCAGTTCTTC. This gives the protein CASSSSVGQGFHEQFF.

The V and J genes are TRBV29-1 and TRBJ2-3; D perhaps matches TRBD2 (5 bases). With 6 bases removed from V and 4 bases from J, the gap between germline ends came to 14 bases. Germline V CDR1 and CDR2: SQVTM, ANQGSEA. The CDR3 length is 13 residues. CDR3 in DNA: TGCAGCGTCGGGGATTTGGACCCAGATACGCAGTATTTT. This sequence encodes CSVGDLDPDTQYF.

The rearrangement joins TRBV2 to TRBJ1-3, with a tentative D call TRBD1 (5 bases). This CDR3 spans 15 amino acids. The germline gives CDR1 SNHLY, CDR2 FYNNEI. V shed 1 base and J shed 4 bases, with 11 bases lying between them. The CDR3 protein is CASSEGGAGGNTIYF. Here the CDR3 DNA reads TGTGCCAGCAGTGAAGGGGGCGCAGGGGGAAACACCATATATTTT. The variable domain in full, with the rest retrieved from reference TRBV2 and TRBJ1-3, is EPEVTQTPSHQVTQMGQEVILRCVPISNHLYFYWYRQILGQKVEFLVSFYNNEISEKSEIFDDQFSVERPDGSNFTLKIRSTKLEDSAMYFCASSEGGAGGNTIYFGEGSWLTVV.

This chain joins TRBV7-3 and TRBJ2-5; D might be TRBD2 (6 bases). The CDR3 sequence is 15 residues long. Germline V gene sequence: CDR1 SGHTA, CDR2 FQGTGA. Trimming removed 5 bases at V and 4 bases at J, with 17 bases between. The CDR3 coding sequence is TGTGCCAGCAGCCGGACGGGAGTATTATCAGAGACCCAGTACTTC. Its protein product is CASSRTGVLSETQYF.

The chain has TRBV7-2 and TRBJ2-5; D is perhaps TRBD1 (5 bases). The V end lost 2 bases, the J end lost 1 base, and 11 bases lay between the germline ends. CDR3 length: 15 residues. The V gene's germline CDR1 is SGHTA and CDR2 FQGNSA. The CDR3 sequence: CASSLMGQVQETQYF. The CDR3 DNA sequence: TGTGCCAGCAGCTTAATGGGGCAGGTCCAAGAGACCCAGTACTTC.

V is TRBV4-3 and J is TRBJ2-1, with 14 bases that match TRBD2. Looked up from germline, CDR1 is LGHNA and CDR2 is YSLEER. This CDR3 comprises 21 residues. V lost 3 bases to trimming and J lost 7 bases; unmatched junction nucleotides: 20. Here the CDR3 reads CASSQVIEGLPGTSGGNEQFF. CDR3 nucleotide sequence: TGCGCCAGCAGCCAGGTGATAGAGGGATTACCCGGGACTAGCGGGGGAAATGAGCAGTTCTTC.